The clone carrying this T cell receptor beta chain was seen only a few times. This entry is derived from a study of T cell responses to AZD1222 COVID-19 vaccine. This CDR3 has 16 amino acids. Trimming took 10 bases from V and 2 from J; bases not matched to a gene: 14. CDR1 and CDR2 (germline): LNHDA, SQIVND (reference sequence). TCRdb's table, derived via immunoSEQ multiplex PCR, lists solely in-frame clones and lacks some. This sample has roughly 99,000 clones, with 70% to 90% found just once. The chain joins TRBV19 to TRBJ1-3, with TRBD1 matching over 7 bases. The TCR was taken from an adult who received the AZD1222 COVID-19 vaccine. The sample was peripheral blood, taken 28 days after the second AZD1222 dose. The chain's CDR3 is CATSPTGHFPGNTIYF. The CDR3, as DNA: TGTGCCACCTCCCCGACAGGGCATTTTCCTGGAAACACCATATATTTT.